These 2 T cell receptor beta chains came from one sample sequenced in a study of T cells in Graves' hyperthyroidism and ophthalmopathy (dated by TCRdb to between 2018 and 2021). Libraries were built with multiplex PCR. The run used an Illumina HiSeq 2000. The TCR beta CDR3 regions were amplified from the RNA transcripts. The TCR CDR3 was subjected to a first round of RT-PCR using the HTBI primer set and the Qiagen OneStep RT-PCR kit. TCRdb applied fastp at Q25 and MiXCR to the public reads, then kept only in-frame beta chains. Entries that share a CDR3 protein sequence are merged under the most common genes and DNA. The sample table contains 540,000 or so distinct CDR3 sequences; only one count was recorded for about 45% of them. Roughly 19% of the sample goes to the ten largest clones. Input material: peripheral blood or thyroid tissue (not recorded which). The origin of the receptors is an adult woman with Graves' disease, either hyperthyroidism or ophthalmopathy (not recorded which).

Many counts were recorded for this clonotype. The chain employs TRBV7-2 and TRBJ2-6, with D perhaps being TRBD1 or TRBD2 (5 bases each). Germline V gene sequence: CDR1 SGHTA, CDR2 FQGNSA. The CDR3 consists of 17 residues. Trimming stripped 5 bases from V and 0 bases from J, with 14 bases between. CDR3: CASSPGTVSSGANVLTF. CDR3 bases: TGTGCCAGCAGCCCCGGGACGGTGAGCTCTGGGGCCAACGTCCTGACTTTC.

The genes are TRBV12-3 or TRBV12-4 and TRBJ2-3, with a tentative D call TRBD2 (5 bases). Deletions cut 3 bases from V and 11 bases from J, with 9 bases between. This CDR3 is 11 amino acids long. Here the CDR3 DNA reads TGTGCCAGCAGTTTTGTTGGAGGGCAGTATTTT. Translation: CASSFVGGQYF.